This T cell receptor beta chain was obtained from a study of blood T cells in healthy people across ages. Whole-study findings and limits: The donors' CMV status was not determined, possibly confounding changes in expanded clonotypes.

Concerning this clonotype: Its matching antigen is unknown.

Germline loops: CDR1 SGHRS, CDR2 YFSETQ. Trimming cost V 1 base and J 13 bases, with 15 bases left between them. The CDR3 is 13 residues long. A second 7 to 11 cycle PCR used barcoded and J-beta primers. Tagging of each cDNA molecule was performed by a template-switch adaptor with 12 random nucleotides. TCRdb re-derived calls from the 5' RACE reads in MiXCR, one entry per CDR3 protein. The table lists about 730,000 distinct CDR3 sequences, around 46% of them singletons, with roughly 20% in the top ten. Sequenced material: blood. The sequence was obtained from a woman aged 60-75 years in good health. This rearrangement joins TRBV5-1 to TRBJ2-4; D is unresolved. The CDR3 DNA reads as TGCGCCAGCAGCTTGACGGCCACTGGTGAGCAGTACTTC. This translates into CASSLTATGEQYF.